The entry below describes one T cell receptor (beta chain). This record comes from a study of Ad26.COV2.S vaccination and SARS-CoV-2 variants. Data came from immunoSEQ multiplex PCR; TCRdb stores just in-frame clones and leaves some out. The repertoire holds hundreds of thousands of clones, about 91% seen once, with 2.5% in the top ten. Noted treatment: some 19 received Ad26.COV2.S at low or high dose, single or two shots; roughly 5 received placebo; per-sample allocation not given. Samples came from day 63 after the first vaccine or placebo injection. Ad26.COV2.S expressed prefusion-stabilized spike from the original Wuhan strain. V was shortened by 1 base and J by 7 bases, with 19 bases between the two germline ends. In germline, CDR1 is LGHNA, CDR2 YSLEER. The CDR3 length is 16 residues.

The TCR sequence derives from a person between 18 and 65 years old who received the Ad26.COV2.S COVID-19 vaccine or a placebo. Material: peripheral blood, obtained in a trial of Ad26.COV2.S vaccine versus placebo. The J gene is TRBJ1-2, the V gene TRBV4-3; maybe TRBD1 (6 bases). The CDR3, as DNA: TGCGCCAGCAGCCAAGCTGGAGACAGCCTCAGGGGTGGCTACACCTTC. This codes for CASSQAGDSLRGGYTF.